This paragraph covers one T cell receptor beta chain sequence. This sample is drawn from a study of cytomegalovirus exposure and HLA in healthy donors. The germline V gene has CDR1 SGHNT and CDR2 YYREEE (reference sequence). The CDR3 is made up of 12 amino acids. Trimming removed 3 bases from V and 8 bases from J, with 11 bases in between. Sequencing used immunoSEQ multiplex PCR; TCRdb keeps in-frame clones, though not all of them. The sample lists over 150,000 clones, 75% to 90% occurring once. The chain is built from TRBV5-4 and TRBJ1-2, with D unclear. Sequenced input: PBMCs. The clonotype originates from a man between 18 and 29 years old in good health and CMV-seropositive. As DNA, the CDR3 is TGTGCCAGCAGCTGGCGGGAGGAGGGCTACACCTTC. As protein: CASSWREEGYTF.